This TCR beta chain was profiled in a study of CD8+ T cells in alopecia areata. Overall study: At a dose of 5 to 10 mg twice daily, oral tofacitinib was given to treated patients. The tofacitinib course ran for 6 to 18 months and was followed by 6 months off drug.

Findings and caveats of the study: Scalp sequencing also captures normal skin's resident alphabeta T cells.

Following extraction, RNA underwent reverse transcription to cDNA, which served as the sequencing template. The table came from immunoSEQ multiplex PCR; TCRdb's copy has only in-frame clones and leaves some out. The table lists more than 200,000 clones, less than 80% of them singletons. Lesional scalp punch biopsies and peripheral blood came from alopecia areata patients. The CDR3 is 15 residues long. The germline V gene encodes CDR1 MNHEY and CDR2 SMNVEV (reference sequence). V lost 5 bases and J lost 3; bases outside the gene matches: 7. Note on this clone: The antigen is unknown.

This specimen consisted of CD4+ T cells sorted from blood, obtained at week 0. This chain links TRBV27 with TRBJ2-3; the match to TRBD2 covers 8 bases. The source of this sequence is a human donor with alopecia areata. CDR3 DNA sequence: TGTGCCAGCAGTACCCCAGCGGGGGAAACAGATACGCAGTATTTT. Translation: CASSTPAGETDTQYF.